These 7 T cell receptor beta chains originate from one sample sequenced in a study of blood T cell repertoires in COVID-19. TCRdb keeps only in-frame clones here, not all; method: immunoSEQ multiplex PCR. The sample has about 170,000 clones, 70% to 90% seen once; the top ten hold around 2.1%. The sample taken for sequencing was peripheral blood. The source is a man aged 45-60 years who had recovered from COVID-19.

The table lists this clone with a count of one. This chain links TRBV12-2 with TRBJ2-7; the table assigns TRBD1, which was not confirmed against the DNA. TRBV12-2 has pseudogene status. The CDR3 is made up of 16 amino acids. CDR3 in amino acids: CASRSPGDRRTYEQYF. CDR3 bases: TGTGCAAGTCGCTCTCCAGGGGACAGGCGTACCTACGAGCAGTACTTC.

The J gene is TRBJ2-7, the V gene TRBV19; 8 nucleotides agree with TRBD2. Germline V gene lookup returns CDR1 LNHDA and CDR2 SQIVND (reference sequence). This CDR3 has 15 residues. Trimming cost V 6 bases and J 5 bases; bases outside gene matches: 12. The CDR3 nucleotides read TGTGCCAGTAGCCAGGGAGGCGGGGGGAGAAACGAGCAGTACTTC. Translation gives CASSQGGGGRNEQYF.

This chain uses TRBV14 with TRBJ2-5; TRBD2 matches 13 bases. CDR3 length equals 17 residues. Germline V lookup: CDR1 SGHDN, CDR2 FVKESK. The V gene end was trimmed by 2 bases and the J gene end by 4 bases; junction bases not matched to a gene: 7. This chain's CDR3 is CASSQPTSGGAGETQYF. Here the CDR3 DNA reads TGTGCCAGCAGCCAACCCACTAGCGGGGGGGCCGGAGAGACCCAGTACTTC.

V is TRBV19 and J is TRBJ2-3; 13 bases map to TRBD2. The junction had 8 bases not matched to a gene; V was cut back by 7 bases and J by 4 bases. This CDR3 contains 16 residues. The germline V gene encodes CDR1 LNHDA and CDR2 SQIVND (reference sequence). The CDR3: CASKRTSGRRADTQYF. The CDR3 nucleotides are TGTGCCAGTAAACGGACTAGCGGGAGACGGGCAGATACGCAGTATTTT.

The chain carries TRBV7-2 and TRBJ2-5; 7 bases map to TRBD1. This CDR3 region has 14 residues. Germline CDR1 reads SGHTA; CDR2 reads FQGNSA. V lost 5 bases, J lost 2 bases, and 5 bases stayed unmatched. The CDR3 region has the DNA TGTGCCAGCAGCCGGACAGGCCTACAAGAGACCCAGTACTTC. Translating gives CASSRTGLQETQYF.

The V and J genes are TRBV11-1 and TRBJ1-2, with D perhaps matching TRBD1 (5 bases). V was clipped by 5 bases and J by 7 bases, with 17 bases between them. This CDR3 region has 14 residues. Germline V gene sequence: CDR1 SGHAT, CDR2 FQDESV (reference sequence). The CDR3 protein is CASSPGRSGGGYTF. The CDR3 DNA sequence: TGTGCCAGCAGCCCTGGACGGTCCGGGGGTGGCTACACCTTC.

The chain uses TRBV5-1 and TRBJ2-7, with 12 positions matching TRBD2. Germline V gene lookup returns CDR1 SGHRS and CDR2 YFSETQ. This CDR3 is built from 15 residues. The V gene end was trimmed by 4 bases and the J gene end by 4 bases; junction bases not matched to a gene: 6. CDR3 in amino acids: CASSPGLAGRYEQYF. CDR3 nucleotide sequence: TGCGCCAGCAGCCCCGGACTAGCGGGGAGATACGAGCAGTACTTC.